A selection of T cell receptor beta chains follows, all from one sample in a study of shared clonotypes between healthy human individuals. TCRdb's table, derived via immunoSEQ multiplex PCR, lists solely in-frame clones and lacks some. The sample lists about 1.1 million clones; roughly 74% were seen once. The sequenced sample consisted of memory CD4+ T cells from PBMCs. All receptors derive from a man aged 18-30 years in good health. Some clones in this sample may be carry-over from other donors' samples. CDR3s include the opening cysteine and the closing phenylalanine or tryptophan. Each record gives: V gene, J gene, CDR3 length, clone size, CDR3 protein. Rows give clone size only sometimes, using once, few, many, or a class for an expanded clone.

v_call: TRBV15
j_call: TRBJ1-2
cdr3_length: 14
clone_size: .
cdr3_aa: CATSPQTGGMSYTF

v_call: TRBV18
j_call: TRBJ2-3
cdr3_length: 16
clone_size: .
cdr3_aa: CASSLLLAGGPDTQYF

v_call: TRBV2
j_call: TRBJ2-3
cdr3_length: 15
clone_size: .
cdr3_aa: CASGKGHFGTDTQYF

v_call: TRBV6-5
j_call: TRBJ1-1
cdr3_length: 14
clone_size: .
cdr3_aa: CASRKGGGNTEAFF

v_call: TRBV10-3
j_call: TRBJ2-6
cdr3_length: 17
clone_size: .
cdr3_aa: CAISESYRGSGANVLTF

v_call: TRBV9
j_call: TRBJ2-3
cdr3_length: 14
clone_size: .
cdr3_aa: CASSVDGARDTQYF

v_call: TRBV5-1
j_call: TRBJ2-7
cdr3_length: 13
clone_size: .
cdr3_aa: CASSPRDRWEQYF

v_call: TRBV7-2
j_call: TRBJ2-7
cdr3_length: 15
clone_size: once
cdr3_aa: CASSLQTSGGYEQYF

v_call: TRBV5-1
j_call: TRBJ2-1
cdr3_length: 16
clone_size: .
cdr3_aa: CASSLVAGLAHNEQFF

v_call: TRBV5-4
j_call: TRBJ2-1
cdr3_length: 18
clone_size: .
cdr3_aa: CASSSGGLAGGLVNEQFF

v_call: TRBV2
j_call: TRBJ2-7
cdr3_length: 17
clone_size: .
cdr3_aa: CASKLNLLAGLYSEQYF

v_call: TRBV4-1
j_call: TRBJ2-1
cdr3_length: 17
clone_size: .
cdr3_aa: CASSRDTDSGTYNEQFF

v_call: TRBV7-9
j_call: TRBJ2-7
cdr3_length: 14
clone_size: .
cdr3_aa: CASSLVRGTHEQYF

v_call: TRBV19
j_call: TRBJ1-4
cdr3_length: 17
clone_size: once
cdr3_aa: CASSEPGQATTNEKLFF

v_call: TRBV7-2
j_call: TRBJ2-7
cdr3_length: 15
clone_size: .
cdr3_aa: CASSLGGGGPYEQYF

v_call: TRBV28
j_call: TRBJ1-4
cdr3_length: 15
clone_size: .
cdr3_aa: CASSSQIGLSEKLFF

v_call: TRBV4-2
j_call: TRBJ2-3
cdr3_length: 18
clone_size: .
cdr3_aa: CASSQARAGVSVTDTQYF

v_call: TRBV28
j_call: TRBJ1-5
cdr3_length: 16
clone_size: few
cdr3_aa: CASSWTGPISNQPQHF

v_call: TRBV28
j_call: TRBJ1-2
cdr3_length: 13
clone_size: .
cdr3_aa: CASVPGRNYGYTF